These T cell receptor beta chains were read from a single sample in a study of blood T cells in healthy people across ages. TCRdb reprocessed the 5' RACE reads via MiXCR and lists one record per CDR3 protein. The sample includes approximately 730,000 distinct CDR3 sequences, about 53% of them seen just once. Sequencing was carried out using blood. These receptors all come from a man older than 75 in good health. The CDR3 runs from the conserved cysteine through the conserved F or W. The D gene is left open where the match is weak. Not every row has a clone size; where given, it reads once, few, many or a size class.

v_call: TRBV6-5; clone_size: .; j_call: TRBJ1-4; d_call: TRBD1; cdr3_aa: CASSSGTGWEKLFF; cdr3_nt: TGTGCCAGCAGTTCGGGGACAGGTTGGGAAAAACTGTTTTTT
v_call: TRBV5-1; clone_size: .; j_call: TRBJ2-7; d_call: TRBD1; cdr3_aa: CACSFATGDYEQYF; cdr3_nt: TGCGCCTGCAGCTTCGCGACAGGGGACTACGAGCAGTACTTC
v_call: TRBV29-1; clone_size: .; j_call: TRBJ2-2; d_call: .; cdr3_aa: CSAGLGVTNTGELFF; cdr3_nt: TGCAGCGCCGGGTTAGGGGTTACGAACACCGGGGAGCTGTTTTTT
v_call: TRBV3-1; clone_size: .; j_call: TRBJ2-7; d_call: .; cdr3_aa: CASSQEPGLPYNEQYF; cdr3_nt: TGTGCCAGCAGCCAGGAACCGGGACTCCCTTACAATGAGCAGTACTTC
v_call: TRBV12-3/TRBV12-4; clone_size: .; j_call: TRBJ2-6; d_call: .; cdr3_aa: CAGSPPSVSGANVLTF; cdr3_nt: TGTGCCGGCAGTCCACCATCAGTCTCTGGGGCCAACGTCCTGACTTTC
v_call: TRBV24-1; clone_size: .; j_call: TRBJ2-3; d_call: .; cdr3_aa: CATSVETATDTQYF; cdr3_nt: TGTGCCACCAGTGTCGAAACGGCGACAGATACGCAGTATTTT
v_call: TRBV5-1; clone_size: .; j_call: TRBJ2-1; d_call: .; cdr3_aa: CASSWELRGNEQFF; cdr3_nt: TGCGCCAGCAGCTGGGAACTCCGTGGTAATGAGCAGTTCTTC
v_call: TRBV2; clone_size: .; j_call: TRBJ2-1; d_call: .; cdr3_aa: CASVGYTGWTVNEQFF; cdr3_nt: TGTGCCAGCGTGGGATATACGGGTTGGACAGTGAATGAGCAGTTCTTC
v_call: TRBV4-2; clone_size: few; j_call: TRBJ1-2; d_call: .; cdr3_aa: CASSQDRSTNYGYTF; cdr3_nt: TGTGCCAGCAGCCAAGATCGAAGTACTAACTATGGCTACACCTTC
v_call: TRBV3-1; clone_size: .; j_call: TRBJ1-5; d_call: .; cdr3_aa: CASSQVGDQPQHF; cdr3_nt: TGTGCCAGCAGCCAAGTGGGTGATCAGCCCCAGCATTTT
v_call: TRBV28; clone_size: once; j_call: TRBJ2-1; d_call: .; cdr3_aa: CASRHRGEQFF; cdr3_nt: TGTGCCAGCAGACATCGGGGAGAGCAGTTCTTC
v_call: TRBV10-2; clone_size: .; j_call: TRBJ2-4; d_call: .; cdr3_aa: CASSESRPENIQYF; cdr3_nt: TGCGCCAGCAGTGAGTCGAGACCCGAAAACATTCAGTACTTC
v_call: TRBV11-2; clone_size: .; j_call: TRBJ2-7; d_call: .; cdr3_aa: CTSSLASGNYEQYF; cdr3_nt: TGTACCAGCAGCTTAGCCAGCGGAAACTACGAGCAGTACTTC
v_call: TRBV2; clone_size: few; j_call: TRBJ1-6; d_call: .; cdr3_aa: CARRERNSPLHF; cdr3_nt: TGTGCCAGACGGGAGAGGAATTCACCCCTCCACTTT
v_call: TRBV7-9; clone_size: .; j_call: TRBJ2-5; d_call: .; cdr3_aa: CASSYTGTEEQYF; cdr3_nt: TGTGCCAGCAGCTATACAGGGACCGAAGAGCAGTACTTC
v_call: TRBV24-1; clone_size: few; j_call: TRBJ2-1; d_call: TRBD2; cdr3_aa: CATSEPSGRARNEQFF; cdr3_nt: TGTGCCACCAGTGAACCTAGCGGGAGGGCCAGGAATGAGCAGTTCTTC
v_call: TRBV12-3/TRBV12-4; clone_size: once; j_call: TRBJ2-1; d_call: TRBD1; cdr3_aa: CASTLQGAIYNEQFF; cdr3_nt: TGTGCCAGCACCCTTCAGGGGGCGATCTACAATGAGCAGTTCTTC
v_call: TRBV20-1; clone_size: .; j_call: TRBJ1-6; d_call: .; cdr3_aa: CSARETARQPYNSPLHF; cdr3_nt: TGCAGTGCTAGAGAAACCGCTCGACAGCCGTATAATTCACCCCTCCACTTT
v_call: TRBV29-1; clone_size: .; j_call: TRBJ1-1; d_call: .; cdr3_aa: CSVEEQPEAFF; cdr3_nt: TGCAGCGTTGAAGAACAGCCCGAAGCTTTCTTT
v_call: TRBV4-1; clone_size: few; j_call: TRBJ2-3; d_call: TRBD2; cdr3_aa: CASSHTGTSRYAYF; cdr3_nt: TGCGCCAGCAGCCACACCGGGACTAGCAGATACGCGTATTTT
v_call: TRBV7-8; clone_size: .; j_call: TRBJ2-3; d_call: TRBD2; cdr3_aa: CASSSRTSGPKSDTQYF; cdr3_nt: TGTGCCAGCAGCTCGCGGACTAGCGGGCCCAAGAGCGATACGCAGTATTTT
v_call: TRBV2; clone_size: .; j_call: TRBJ2-3; d_call: TRBD2; cdr3_aa: CASSEWVAGFTDTQYF; cdr3_nt: TGTGCCAGCAGTGAATGGGTAGCGGGATTCACAGATACGCAGTATTTT
v_call: TRBV2; clone_size: once; j_call: TRBJ2-5; d_call: TRBD2; cdr3_aa: CASKGGRGRQETQYF; cdr3_nt: TGTGCCAGCAAGGGCGGGAGAGGGAGGCAAGAGACCCAGTACTTC
v_call: TRBV11-2; clone_size: few; j_call: TRBJ2-7; d_call: .; cdr3_aa: CASSLAPEQYF; cdr3_nt: TGTGCCAGCAGCTTAGCACCCGAGCAGTACTTC
v_call: TRBV20-1; clone_size: once; j_call: TRBJ2-7; d_call: TRBD1; cdr3_aa: CSALDRLSYEQYF; cdr3_nt: TGCAGTGCTCTGGACAGGCTCTCCTACGAGCAGTACTTC
v_call: TRBV9; clone_size: .; j_call: TRBJ2-3; d_call: TRBD2; cdr3_aa: CASSVASGEHRYAYF; cdr3_nt: TGTGCCAGCAGCGTAGCTAGCGGGGAGCACAGATACGCGTATTTT
v_call: TRBV6-6; clone_size: few; j_call: TRBJ1-5; d_call: TRBD1; cdr3_aa: CASSKRTGSNQPQHF; cdr3_nt: TGTGCCAGCAGCAAGAGGACAGGGAGCAATCAGCCCCAGCATTTT
v_call: TRBV9; clone_size: .; j_call: TRBJ2-1; d_call: TRBD2; cdr3_aa: CASSASLAGGNEQFF; cdr3_nt: TGTGCCAGCAGCGCCTCCCTAGCGGGAGGGAATGAGCAGTTCTTC
v_call: TRBV20-1; clone_size: .; j_call: TRBJ2-1; d_call: TRBD2; cdr3_aa: CSARGLAGFQFF; cdr3_nt: TGCAGTGCACGGGGACTAGCGGGATTCCAGTTCTTC
v_call: TRBV11-2; clone_size: few; j_call: TRBJ2-3; d_call: TRBD2; cdr3_aa: CASSWTSGASDTQYF; cdr3_nt: TGTGCCAGCAGCTGGACTAGCGGAGCCTCAGATACGCAGTATTTT
v_call: TRBV29-1; clone_size: .; j_call: TRBJ2-7; d_call: TRBD2; cdr3_aa: CSVLTPLRGLAYEQYF; cdr3_nt: TGCAGCGTACTGACGCCTCTCAGGGGACTAGCCTACGAGCAGTACTTC
v_call: TRBV12-3/TRBV12-4; clone_size: once; j_call: TRBJ1-2; d_call: .; cdr3_aa: CASSSTASGPYGYTF; cdr3_nt: TGTGCCAGCAGTTCCACGGCCAGCGGGCCTTATGGCTACACCTTC
v_call: TRBV15; clone_size: .; j_call: TRBJ2-5; d_call: .; cdr3_aa: CATSSQVQETQYF; cdr3_nt: TGTGCCACCAGCTCACAGGTGCAGGAGACCCAGTACTTC
v_call: TRBV20-1; clone_size: .; j_call: TRBJ1-4; d_call: .; cdr3_aa: CSARRSNEKLFF; cdr3_nt: TGCAGTGCTCGTCGGTCTAATGAAAAACTGTTTTTT
v_call: TRBV12-3/TRBV12-4; clone_size: .; j_call: TRBJ2-7; d_call: .; cdr3_aa: CASSPGGHPAYEQYF; cdr3_nt: TGTGCCAGCAGTCCCGGCGGCCACCCTGCCTACGAGCAGTACTTC
v_call: TRBV6-5; clone_size: .; j_call: TRBJ2-7; d_call: TRBD2; cdr3_aa: CASSYPSGLAGVHEQYF; cdr3_nt: TGTGCCAGCAGTTATCCGTCGGGACTAGCGGGAGTCCACGAGCAGTACTTC
v_call: TRBV6-2/TRBV6-3; clone_size: few; j_call: TRBJ2-5; d_call: TRBD1; cdr3_aa: CASSSGQGSETQYF; cdr3_nt: TGTGCTAGCAGCTCGGGACAGGGGTCAGAGACCCAGTACTTC
v_call: TRBV28; clone_size: .; j_call: TRBJ1-5; d_call: .; cdr3_aa: CASSFAGSGSQPQHF; cdr3_nt: TGTGCCAGCAGTTTCGCGGGGTCGGGGTCTCAGCCCCAGCATTTT
v_call: TRBV2; clone_size: .; j_call: TRBJ2-7; d_call: TRBD2; cdr3_aa: CAGSREPHYEQYF; cdr3_nt: TGTGCCGGCTCGCGGGAGCCCCACTACGAGCAGTACTTC